This T cell receptor beta chain was sequenced in a study of blood T cell repertoires in COVID-19. Across over 20 US areas, participants ranged in age from roughly 18 to 95 years. Cohorts were assigned according to the clinical history that participants reported. In the authors' methods: Reference gene primer amplification in the assay estimated nucleated cell counts. Measured with immunoSEQ multiplex PCR; TCRdb has only the in-frame clones, and not every one. That table furnishes V, J and clone size, whereas the DNA furnished D and trimming. The sample carries 300,000 to 500,000 clones, approximately 90% recorded once. This clone was counted only a few times. This sequence was found in a woman in her 30s with acute COVID-19. Sequencing was performed on PBMCs or T cells enriched from blood (not recorded which).

For the CDR3, the DNA is TGTGCCATCAGTGCCGGGACAGGGAGTGCGTACGAGCAGTACTTC. This codes for CAISAGTGSAYEQYF. The chain combines TRBV10-3 with TRBJ2-7, with 9 bases fitting TRBD1. The germline CDR1 and CDR2 sequences are ENHRY and SYGVKD. This CDR3 is 15 amino acids long. Losses at the gene ends were 4 bases for V and 4 bases for J; bases not matched to a gene: 8.